This passage covers 25 T cell receptor beta chains from one sample sequenced in a study of T cell responses to AZD1222 COVID-19 vaccine. The protocol was immunoSEQ multiplex PCR, while the TCRdb copy is restricted to in-frame clones and leaves out a portion. This sample yields under 150,000 clones, of which 91% are seen a single time; under 3.5% belongs to the top ten. This sample comprised peripheral blood, obtained on day 0 of AZD1222 vaccination. These receptors all come from an adult in good health.

The gene calls are TRBV3-1 (or the pseudogene TRBV3-2) and TRBJ2-7; D may be TRBD1 (6 bases). The CDR3 is 13 amino acids. The ends were cut back, 3 bases at V and 3 bases at J, with 9 bases in the middle. Per the germline V gene, CDR1 is LGHDT and CDR2 is YNNKEL (reference sequence). The CDR3 nucleotides are TGTGCCAGCAGCCACCCGACAGGCTACGAGCAGTACTTC. This translates into CASSHPTGYEQYF.

The chain joins TRBV12-3 or TRBV12-4 to TRBJ1-1; 9 nucleotides match TRBD1. V lost 11 bases, J lost 8 bases, and 9 bases stayed unmatched. The CDR3 runs to 12 residues. DNA of the CDR3: TGTGCCTGTGACGGACAGGGGCCAGAAGCTTTCTTT. Translation: CACDGQGPEAFF.

The V gene is TRBV19, the J gene TRBJ2-1; 7 bases map to TRBD2. Trimming removed 1 base from V and 7 bases from J; junction bases left unmatched: 4. This CDR3 is 14 amino acids long. Per germline, CDR1 LNHDA and CDR2 SQIVND (reference sequence). The CDR3 region is CASSIGGSRNEQFF. The CDR3 DNA reads TGTGCCAGTAGTATAGGCGGGAGTAGGAATGAGCAGTTCTTC.

The chain recombines TRBV6-5 with TRBJ2-1; D gene uncertain. Trimming pared 5 bases from V and 7 bases from J, leaving 12 bases between. The CDR3 length is 13 residues. Germline CDR1 MNHEY, CDR2 SVGAGI. The DNA of the CDR3 is TGTGCCAGCAGTATAGGGCGCAGTAATGAGCAGTTCTTC. Translation: CASSIGRSNEQFF.

The rearrangement joins TRBV5-1 to TRBJ2-7; the D call may be TRBD1 or TRBD2 (5 bases each). Trimming shortened V by 3 bases and J by 3 bases, and 19 bases separated the two germline ends. The CDR3 totals 16 residues. Germline lookup yields CDR1 SGHRS and CDR2 YFSETQ. The CDR3 loop is CASSSWDRAFDYEQYF. The CDR3, as DNA: TGCGCCAGCAGCTCATGGGACCGAGCTTTTGACTACGAGCAGTACTTC.

The chain combines TRBV6-5 with TRBJ1-1; TRBD1 matches 8 bases. J lost 5 bases, V lost 5 bases, and 10 bases had no gene match. CDR1 and CDR2 (germline): MNHEY, SVGAGI. The CDR3 runs 15 residues. The CDR3 spells CASSMTGVGGTEAFF. In DNA form, the CDR3 reads TGTGCCAGCAGTATGACAGGGGTAGGGGGAACTGAAGCTTTCTTT.

This clone came up a few times. The chain uses TRBV29-1 and TRBJ1-1; no reliable D call. This CDR3 is 13 amino acids long. Trimming took 6 bases from V and 10 from J, leaving 21 bases between them. Germline values: CDR1 SQVTM, CDR2 ANQGSEA. The CDR3 sequence is CSVEPSGAAGAFF. The DNA of the CDR3 is TGCAGCGTCGAACCTTCAGGCGCCGCGGGAGCTTTCTTT.

The genes are TRBV2 and TRBJ2-7; 10 bases line up with TRBD1. V was clipped by 5 bases and J by 1 base; unmatched bases: 8. The CDR3 consists of 16 residues. Germline loops: CDR1 SNHLY, CDR2 FYNNEI. This CDR3 is CASSFDGQGGSYEQYF. The CDR3 DNA reads as TGTGCCAGCAGTTTTGATGGACAGGGGGGTTCCTACGAGCAGTACTTC.

The chain is built from TRBV7-6 and TRBJ2-7; D ambiguous. The CDR3 covers 15 residues. V was clipped by 2 bases and J by 0 bases, with 11 bases between them. Germline V gene lookup returns CDR1 SGHVS and CDR2 FNYEAQ. CDR3 loop: CASSLPEQSSYEQYF. In DNA, the CDR3 is TGTGCCAGCAGCTTACCCGAACAGAGCTCCTACGAGCAGTACTTC.

V and J are TRBV7-6 and TRBJ1-2; D may be TRBD1 (5 bases). Trimming stripped 5 bases from V and 8 bases from J, with 18 bases between. This CDR3 is 14 amino acids long. The germline V gene encodes CDR1 SGHVS and CDR2 FNYEAQ. The CDR3 loop reads CASSSLGSGRGYTF. As DNA, the CDR3 is TGTGCCAGCAGCAGCTTAGGGTCAGGGCGAGGCTACACCTTC.

The chain combines TRBV6-5 with TRBJ1-5, with no clear D. Looked up from germline, CDR1 is MNHEY and CDR2 is SVGAGI. V was clipped by 7 bases and J by 5 bases, with 12 bases between them. CDR3 length: 13 residues. The CDR3 DNA is TGTGCCAGCACCACAAAGAGGGATCAGCCCCAGCATTTT. Translating it yields CASTTKRDQPQHF.

This clone showed up just once. The chain employs TRBV4-1 and TRBJ2-1; 7 nucleotides match TRBD2. The CDR3 totals 13 residues. J lost 3 bases, V lost 4 bases, and 0 bases had no gene match. Germline CDR1 and CDR2: MGHRA and YSYEKL. Here the CDR3 DNA reads TGCGCCAGCAGCCGGGACTACTACAATGAGCAGTTCTTC. It codes for CASSRDYYNEQFF.

This sequence joins TRBV6-5 and TRBJ2-3, with a weak D call TRBD2 (6 bases). Trimming took 2 bases from V and 2 from J, leaving 14 bases between them. The germline CDR1 and CDR2 sequences are MNHEY and SVGAGI. There are 16 residues in the CDR3. The CDR3 here is CASSYRGGLNTDTQYF. As DNA, the CDR3 is TGTGCCAGCAGTTACAGGGGAGGACTAAACACAGATACGCAGTATTTT.

The chain joins TRBV2 to TRBJ1-1; D is uncertain. V lost 5 bases to trimming and J lost 1 base, with 8 bases between them. CDR3 size: 13 residues. Germline CDR1 is SNHLY and CDR2 is FYNNEI. The CDR3 here is CASSLDKNTEAFF. In DNA, the CDR3 is TGTGCCAGCAGTCTGGATAAGAACACTGAAGCTTTCTTT.

The rearrangement links TRBV29-1 to TRBJ2-5; possibly TRBD1 for D (6 bases). The ends were cut back, 6 bases at V and 2 bases at J, with 13 bases in the middle. The CDR3 runs to 13 residues. Germline V gives CDR1 SQVTM, CDR2 ANQGSEA. The CDR3 bases are TGCAGCGTCACGACAGGCGGGCAAGAGACCCAGTACTTC. Residues: CSVTTGGQETQYF.

The table lists this clone with a few counts. V usage is TRBV6-2 or TRBV6-3 and J usage is TRBJ2-7; D tentatively fits TRBD1 or TRBD2 (5 bases each). The V end lost 4 bases, the J end lost 3 bases, and 10 bases lay between the germline ends. CDR1 is MNHEY, CDR2 SVGEGT, per germline. The CDR3 runs to 13 residues. The CDR3 sequence: CASSWGYIYEQYF. CDR3 nucleotides: TGTGCCAGCAGTTGGGGGTATATCTACGAGCAGTACTTC.

The chain uses TRBV6-2 or TRBV6-3 and TRBJ2-1; no firm D call. Germline lookup yields CDR1 MNHEY and CDR2 SVGEGT. The CDR3 totals 13 residues. V lost 2 bases and J lost 10, with 12 bases in between. CDR3 in DNA: TGTGCCAGCAGTTACCCGCCCGTAGGGGAGCAGTTCTTC. Amino acid sequence: CASSYPPVGEQFF.

This clone was counted once. The rearrangement joins TRBV19 to TRBJ1-2, with 7 nucleotides matching TRBD1. Trimming took 6 bases from V and 0 from J; bases not matched to a gene: 7. CDR3 length equals 15 residues. Germline V gene lookup returns CDR1 LNHDA and CDR2 SQIVND (reference sequence). Here the CDR3 DNA reads TGTGCCAGTAGAGTGGGACAGTACCCTAACTATGGCTACACCTTC. Amino acids: CASRVGQYPNYGYTF.

The chain combines TRBV19 with TRBJ1-3; TRBD1 matches 10 bases. The CDR3 is 15 residues long. V shed 8 bases and J 4 bases; nucleotides not matched to a gene: 8. Germline assignment: CDR1 LNHDA and CDR2 SQIVND (reference sequence). CDR3 residues: CASRDRGSYGNTIYF. DNA for the CDR3: TGTGCCAGTCGGGACAGGGGTTCGTACGGAAACACCATATATTTT. Supplemented by reference TRBV19 and TRBJ1-3, the full variable domain reads DGGITQSPKYLFRKEGQNVTLSCEQNLNHDAMYWYRQDPGQGLRLIYYSQIVNDFQKGDIAEGYSVSREKKESFPLTVTSAQKNPTAFYLCASRDRGSYGNTIYFGEGSWLTVV.

The chain uses TRBV6-5 and TRBJ1-3; no definite D call. Trimming took 8 bases from V and 1 from J, leaving 6 bases between them. The CDR3 extends over 12 amino acids. The V gene's germline CDR1 is MNHEY and CDR2 SVGAGI. The CDR3 nucleotides are TGTGCCAGCGGGCGGTCTGGAAACACCATATATTTT. Its translation is CASGRSGNTIYF.

The chain carries TRBV4-3 and TRBJ2-3, with 11 bases that match TRBD2. V lost 2 bases and J lost 4; bases outside the gene matches: 5. There are 16 residues in the CDR3. Germline-derived CDR1 and CDR2 are LGHNA and YSLEER. The CDR3 spells CASSQQLAGGSDTQYF. The CDR3 bases are TGCGCCAGCAGCCAACAATTAGCGGGAGGGTCAGATACGCAGTATTTT.

V is TRBV10-3 and J is TRBJ1-2; D remains unclear. The CDR3 covers 15 residues. The V end lost 6 bases, the J end lost 3 bases, and 17 bases lay between the germline ends. From germline, CDR1 is ENHRY and CDR2 SYGVKD. DNA for the CDR3: TGTGCCATCAGCCCGGGAAGTCTCTTTTACTATGGCTACACCTTC. Residues: CAISPGSLFYYGYTF.

The rearrangement uses TRBV5-4 and TRBJ2-2; 7 nucleotides line up with TRBD2. V dropped 4 bases and J dropped 2; count of bases not matched to a gene: 5. The CDR3 loop spans 15 amino acids. Germline CDR1 and CDR2: SGHNT and YYREEE (reference sequence). The CDR3 loop is CASSDGLVNTGELFF. Written as DNA, the CDR3 is TGTGCCAGCAGCGACGGACTAGTCAACACCGGGGAGCTGTTTTTT.

The chain carries TRBV2 and TRBJ1-2, with TRBD1 as a possible D gene (6 bases). The V and J ends lost 6 bases and 6 bases respectively, with 14 bases between them. The CDR3 is made up of 13 amino acids. CDR1 SNHLY and CDR2 FYNNEI come from the germline V gene. The CDR3 DNA is TGTGCCAGCAGCCGAAACTCAGGGGATGGCTACACCTTC. Translated: CASSRNSGDGYTF.

This clone was seen a handful of times. The genes are TRBV5-1 and TRBJ2-7; D is unresolved. The CDR3 length is 15 residues. Germline lookup yields CDR1 SGHRS and CDR2 YFSETQ. V was cut by 4 bases and J by 3 bases, with 17 bases left in between. The CDR3 loop is CASSPLSRSLYEQYF. DNA for the CDR3: TGCGCCAGCAGCCCATTGTCGCGGAGCCTCTACGAGCAGTACTTC.